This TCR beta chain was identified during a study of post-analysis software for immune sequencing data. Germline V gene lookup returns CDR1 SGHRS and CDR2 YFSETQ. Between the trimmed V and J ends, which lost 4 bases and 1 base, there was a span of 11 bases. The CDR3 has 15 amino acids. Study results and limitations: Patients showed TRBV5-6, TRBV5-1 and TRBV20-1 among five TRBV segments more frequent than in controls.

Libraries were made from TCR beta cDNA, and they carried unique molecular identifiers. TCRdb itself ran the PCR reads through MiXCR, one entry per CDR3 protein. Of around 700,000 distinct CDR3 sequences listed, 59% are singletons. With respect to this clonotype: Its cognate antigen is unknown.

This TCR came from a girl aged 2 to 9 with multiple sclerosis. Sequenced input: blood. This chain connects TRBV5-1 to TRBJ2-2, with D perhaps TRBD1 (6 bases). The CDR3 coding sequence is TGCGCCAGCAGCCCCGACAGGATGAACACCGGGGAGCTGTTTTTT. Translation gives CASSPDRMNTGELFF.